This is a list of T cell receptor beta chains from one sample in a study of blood T cell repertoires in COVID-19. Produced via immunoSEQ multiplex PCR; TCRdb's table is partial and in-frame only. The sample holds about 42,000 clones, 75% to 90% seen once. Sequenced sample: peripheral blood. The receptors here all came from a man aged 25-40 years with active or convalescent COVID-19. The CDR3 runs from the conserved cysteine through the conserved F or W. A D gene is named only where the DNA matches it firmly. Some rows mark clone size as missing; the rest say once, few, many or name a class of expanded clone.

size	V	J	D	DNA	CDR3
-	TRBV7-9	TRBJ1-1	-	TGTGCCAGCACGAGCGGGGCACCGAACACTGAAGCTTTCTTT	CASTSGAPNTEAFF
-	TRBV5-6	TRBJ1-2	-	TGTGCCAGCAGGGAGCGGGACTCAGGCGGGTATGGCTACACCTTC	CASRERDSGGYGYTF
-	TRBV6-5	TRBJ2-5	TRBD1	TGTGCCAGCATCGGTCAGGGGGCTTCAGAGACCCAGTACTTC	CASIGQGASETQYF
once	TRBV19	TRBJ1-5	-	TGTGCCAGTAGTACCTCCCTCAGGGCTGGTAGCAATCAGCCCCAGCATTTT	CASSTSLRAGSNQPQHF
-	TRBV10-2	TRBJ1-1	-	TGCGCCAGCAGCAACTACCGGAACACTGAAGCTTTCTTT	CASSNYRNTEAFF
-	TRBV19	TRBJ2-2	-	TGTGCCAGTAACTTGGCGGGGAACACCGGGGAGCTGTTTTTT	CASNLAGNTGELFF
-	TRBV15	TRBJ1-5	-	TGTGCCACCAGCAGAGATCAGGGTAGCAATCAGCCCCAGCATTTT	CATSRDQGSNQPQHF
-	TRBV5-1	TRBJ1-3	TRBD1	TGCGCCAGCAGCTCGACAGGGTTTATTTCTGGAAACACCATATATTTT	CASSSTGFISGNTIYF
-	TRBV7-9	TRBJ1-1	-	TGTGCCAGCACCATAGGGGGGGCTGAAGCTTTCTTT	CASTIGGAEAFF
-	TRBV7-3	TRBJ1-6	TRBD1	TGTGCCAGCAGCGGGACAGTCGGCTCACCCCTCCACTTT	CASSGTVGSPLHF
-	TRBV6-6	TRBJ1-2	TRBD1	TGTGCCAGCAGTGGTATGGGACAGGCTGAATATGGCTACACCTTC	CASSGMGQAEYGYTF
-	TRBV11-2	TRBJ1-4	-	TGTGCCAGCAGCTTAGATCGTGGGTTTGGGAGTGAAAAACTGTTTTTT	CASSLDRGFGSEKLFF
once	TRBV7-2	TRBJ1-1	-	TGTGCCAGCAGCTTAGGCTCAGGGTATACTGAAGCTTTCTTT	CASSLGSGYTEAFF
-	TRBV14	TRBJ2-1	TRBD2	TGTGCCAGCAGCGCCCGTGCTAGCGGCCTTGGTGAGCAGTTCTTC	CASSARASGLGEQFF
-	TRBV29-1	TRBJ2-1	-	TGCAGCGTAGGCCCCGGGGAGCCTGAGCAGTTCTTC	CSVGPGEPEQFF
-	TRBV7-8	TRBJ1-1	-	TGTGCCAGCAGCTTAGACAGGGATCACACTGAAGCTTTCTTT	CASSLDRDHTEAFF
-	TRBV5-1	TRBJ1-5	TRBD1	TGCGCCAGCAGCTTGGCAGGGGGTGGCCAGCCCCAGCATTTT	CASSLAGGGQPQHF
-	TRBV14	TRBJ1-1	TRBD1	TGTGCCAGCAGCTCGATGGGTACAGGGGCAATGAACACTGAAGCTTTCTTT	CASSSMGTGAMNTEAFF
-	TRBV19	TRBJ1-5	-	TGTGCCAGTACCCCTGGGACACGACTTCTCAATCAGCCCCAGCATTTT	CASTPGTRLLNQPQHF
-	TRBV19	TRBJ1-2	TRBD1	TGTGCCAGTAGTATAGGCGGGACAGGGTTCTATGGCTACACCTTC	CASSIGGTGFYGYTF
-	TRBV7-3	TRBJ2-7	-	TGTGCCAGCAGCGTCTCCGGGGGGCCAACCTACGAGCAGTACTTC	CASSVSGGPTYEQYF
-	TRBV6-2/TRBV6-3	TRBJ1-6	TRBD1	TGTGCCAGCAGTTCAGGACAGGGGGTTTCTTCACCCCTCCACTTT	CASSSGQGVSSPLHF
-	TRBV6-6	TRBJ1-3	-	TGTGCCAGCAGTACTCCGAACAGGTCTGGAAACACCATATATTTT	CASSTPNRSGNTIYF
-	TRBV13	TRBJ2-2	TRBD2	TGTGCCAGCAGCCCGGGGACTAGCGGCGGGGAGCTGTTTTTT	CASSPGTSGGELFF
-	TRBV27	TRBJ1-3	-	TGTGCCAGCAGTCCTCGGGAGGGCGGGGGAAACACCATATATTTT	CASSPREGGGNTIYF
-	TRBV6-5	TRBJ1-2	-	TGTGCCAGCAGTTATCAGGGGACGGCCTATGGCTACACCTTC	CASSYQGTAYGYTF
-	TRBV13	TRBJ2-1	TRBD2	TGTGCCAGCAGCAGCGGACTAGCGGGGGGGAATGAGCAGTTCTTC	CASSSGLAGGNEQFF
-	TRBV11-2	TRBJ2-5	TRBD1	TGTGCCAGCAGCTTAGGGGACGACAGGGCCAGGGGGACCCAGTACTTC	CASSLGDDRARGTQYF
-	TRBV5-1	TRBJ2-7	-	TGCGCCAGCAGCCCCTCGACGGGCAGGGGCTTCCCCTACGAGCAGTACTTC	CASSPSTGRGFPYEQYF
-	TRBV3-1/TRBV3-2	TRBJ2-5	-	TGTGCCAGCAGCCGATACTCCCAAGAGACCCAGTACTTC	CASSRYSQETQYF
-	TRBV2	TRBJ1-1	-	TGTGCCAGCAGATTGACTTTGAACACTGAAGCTTTCTTT	CASRLTLNTEAFF
-	TRBV5-1	TRBJ2-5	-	TGCGCCAGCCCCCTGGGACATGAGAAGGAGACCCAGTACTTC	CASPLGHEKETQYF
-	TRBV7-2	TRBJ2-1	TRBD2	TGTGCCAGCAGCTCCCGACTAGCGGGAGAACTCACTTACTACAATGAGCAGTTCTTC	CASSSRLAGELTYYNEQFF
-	TRBV4-1	TRBJ2-3	-	TGCGCCAGCAGCCAAGAGGGCCACTCTAGCACAGATACGCAGTATTTT	CASSQEGHSSTDTQYF
few	TRBV7-9	TRBJ2-6	-	TGTGCCAGCAGCAATAGATTAACAGGGACCTCTGGGGCCAACGTCCTGACTTTC	CASSNRLTGTSGANVLTF
-	TRBV14	TRBJ1-3	TRBD1	TGTGCCAGCAGCCAAGTGACAGGGTCGGGAAACACCATATATTTT	CASSQVTGSGNTIYF
few	TRBV6-5	TRBJ1-1	-	TGTGCCAGCAGTTGGGGACAGAACACTGAAGCTTTCTTT	CASSWGQNTEAFF